A selection of T cell receptor beta chains follows, all from one sample in a study of cytomegalovirus exposure and HLA in healthy donors. Here immunoSEQ multiplex PCR was the method, and the copy in TCRdb shows in-frame clones only, minus some. This sample has 150,000 to 200,000 clones, with roughly four fifths found just once. Input material: PBMCs. All receptors derive from a man between 35 and 55 years old in good health and CMV-seropositive. Each CDR3 is given with its conserved first and last residue. Fields, in order: D gene, J gene, V gene, clone size, CDR3 protein, CDR3 DNA. The D gene is left open where the match is weak. Only part of the rows carry a size: once, few, many, or a class if the clone is expanded.

-,TRBJ1-1,TRBV18,-,CASSPGTEAFF,TGTGCCAGCTCACCCGGCACTGAAGCTTTCTTT
-,TRBJ2-7,TRBV5-4,-,CASSFYRAEQYF,TGTGCCAGCAGCTTTTACAGGGCCGAGCAGTACTTC
TRBD1,TRBJ1-1,TRBV18,-,CASSPQSDRGTEAFF,TGTGCCAGCTCACCCCAATCCGACAGGGGCACTGAAGCTTTCTTT
TRBD1,TRBJ2-3,TRBV13,-,CASSLGGTGGYTDTQYF,TGTGCCAGCAGCTTAGGTGGGACAGGGGGTTACACAGATACGCAGTATTTT
-,TRBJ2-2,TRBV7-2,-,CASSTRVAVGTGELFF,TGTGCCAGCAGCACCCGGGTAGCAGTCGGCACCGGGGAGCTGTTTTTT
-,TRBJ2-5,TRBV4-2,-,CASSRPQGLETQYF,TGTGCCAGCAGCCGACCCCAGGGGCTTGAGACCCAGTACTTC
TRBD1,TRBJ1-2,TRBV7-9,-,CSSSLRAGTGRGNGYTF,TGTTCCAGCAGCTTAAGGGCTGGGACAGGGAGGGGGAATGGCTACACCTTC
-,TRBJ2-1,TRBV5-6,-,CASSLEEDSPYNEQFF,TGTGCCAGCAGCTTGGAGGAGGACTCTCCCTACAATGAGCAGTTCTTC
TRBD2,TRBJ2-5,TRBV6-6,-,CASSRGGLAKETQYF,TGTGCCAGCAGCCGAGGGGGACTAGCGAAGGAGACCCAGTACTTC
TRBD1,TRBJ1-5,TRBV5-1,-,CASSLGPGGSNQPQHF,TGCGCCAGCAGCTTGGGACCAGGGGGAAGCAATCAGCCCCAGCATTTT
-,TRBJ2-5,TRBV7-2,-,CASSLISGRETQYF,TGTGCCAGCAGCTTAATAAGCGGGCGGGAGACCCAGTACTTC
TRBD1,TRBJ1-2,TRBV6-6,-,CASSYGTANYGYTF,TGTGCCAGCAGTTATGGGACAGCTAACTATGGCTACACCTTC
-,TRBJ2-7,TRBV6-5,-,CASSAPSGQHHF,TGTGCCAGCAGCGCCCCGTCGGGACAACACCACTTC
-,TRBJ2-5,TRBV7-9,-,CSSSFGQGSETQYF,TGTTCCAGCAGCTTCGGTCAGGGGTCGGAGACCCAGTACTTC
-,TRBJ1-1,TRBV6-4,few,CASSAQANTEAFF,TGTGCCAGCAGTGCACAGGCAAACACTGAAGCTTTCTTT
TRBD2,TRBJ2-7,TRBV27,few,CASSLVGGLNEQYF,TGTGCCAGCAGTTTAGTGGGAGGGCTGAACGAGCAGTACTTC
-,TRBJ1-1,TRBV19,-,CASSWGESTEAFF,TGTGCCAGTAGTTGGGGGGAGAGCACTGAAGCTTTCTTT
-,TRBJ2-7,TRBV4-1,-,CASSQGQFYEQYF,TGCGCCAGCAGCCAAGGACAATTCTACGAGCAGTACTTC
TRBD1,TRBJ1-5,TRBV4-2,-,CASSKGQGAKNNQPQHF,TGTGCCAGCAGCAAAGGACAGGGGGCAAAAAACAATCAGCCCCAGCATTTT
-,TRBJ2-5,TRBV29-1,-,CSVEKGGKETQYF,TGCAGCGTTGAAAAAGGAGGGAAAGAGACCCAGTACTTC
-,TRBJ2-7,TRBV7-9,-,CASSGTGNGYEQYF,TGTGCCAGCAGCGGCACAGGGAATGGTTACGAGCAGTACTTC
-,TRBJ2-1,TRBV7-3,-,CASSLSGSSYNEQFF,TGTGCCAGCAGCTTAAGCGGCAGCTCCTACAATGAGCAGTTCTTC
-,TRBJ2-2,TRBV7-9,-,CASSFNTGTGELFF,TGTGCCAGCAGCTTTAATACCGGGACCGGGGAGCTGTTTTTT
-,TRBJ2-3,TRBV30,-,CAWSLGLPPADTQYF,TGTGCCTGGAGTCTAGGTCTCCCTCCCGCAGATACGCAGTATTTT
TRBD1,TRBJ2-3,TRBV9,-,CASSVGTGGTDTQYF,TGTGCCAGCAGCGTAGGCACAGGGGGGACAGATACGCAGTATTTT
TRBD2,TRBJ2-7,TRBV7-2,-,CASSLAGGPYEQYF,TGTGCCAGCAGCTTGGCGGGAGGGCCTTACGAGCAGTACTTC
-,TRBJ1-2,TRBV6-1,-,CASSVDSTGHYGYTF,TGTGCCAGCAGTGTAGACTCTACAGGGCACTATGGCTACACCTTC
-,TRBJ2-1,TRBV11-1,-,CASSGDSLEQFF,TGTGCCAGCAGCGGGGACTCACTTGAGCAGTTCTTC
-,TRBJ1-1,TRBV6-1,-,CASSDPGGTEAFF,TGTGCCAGCAGCGACCCAGGTGGGACTGAAGCTTTCTTT
TRBD2,TRBJ2-7,TRBV6-5,-,CASSAGTSRPYEQYF,TGTGCCAGCAGCGCCGGGACTAGCCGTCCCTACGAGCAGTACTTC
TRBD1,TRBJ1-2,TRBV7-9,-,CASSFDRDGYTF,TGTGCCAGCAGCTTCGACAGGGATGGCTACACCTTC
-,TRBJ2-3,TRBV5-1,-,CASSLNGGGGTDTQYF,TGCGCCAGCAGCTTGAATGGGGGGGGCGGCACAGATACGCAGTATTTT
TRBD1,TRBJ1-6,TRBV30,-,CAWSPDRGQYSPLHF,TGTGCCTGGAGTCCGGACAGGGGGCAATATTCACCCCTCCACTTT
TRBD1,TRBJ1-1,TRBV5-4,once,CASSSGQLNTEAFF,TGTGCCAGCAGCTCGGGACAGCTGAACACTGAAGCTTTCTTT
-,TRBJ2-1,TRBV12-5,-,CASGLGPGLLTQEQFF,TGTGCTAGTGGTTTGGGACCGGGACTCCTAACCCAGGAGCAGTTCTTC
TRBD2,TRBJ2-3,TRBV7-9,-,CASIRGTSGTGRSDTQYF,TGTGCCAGCATACGGGGGACTAGCGGAACTGGGAGGAGTGATACGCAGTATTTT
-,TRBJ1-2,TRBV6-5,-,CASRIRGVSGYTF,TGTGCCAGCAGAATCAGGGGAGTTAGTGGCTACACCTTC
-,TRBJ2-7,TRBV5-1,-,CASSIGLLSEQYF,TGCGCCAGCAGCATAGGACTCCTCTCCGAGCAGTACTTC
-,TRBJ2-5,TRBV7-9,once,CAITGSQETQYF,TGTGCCATCACAGGATCCCAAGAGACCCAGTACTTC
-,TRBJ1-5,TRBV2,-,CASSDHVQPQHF,TGTGCCAGCAGTGATCATGTTCAGCCCCAGCATTTT
TRBD2,TRBJ2-1,TRBV5-4,-,CASSTAGGRTYNEQFF,TGTGCCAGCAGCACCGCGGGGGGGCGAACCTACAATGAGCAGTTCTTC
TRBD2,TRBJ2-5,TRBV19,-,CASNDLVMVRGGPSRQYF,TGTGCCAGTAATGATTTGGTAATGGTACGGGGGGGGCCTTCGAGGCAGTACTTC
TRBD2,TRBJ2-1,TRBV2,-,CASSEIWHPSGNYNEQFF,TGTGCCAGCAGTGAAATATGGCACCCTAGCGGGAATTACAATGAGCAGTTCTTC
TRBD2,TRBJ2-3,TRBV11-3,once,CASSFTSADTQYF,TGTGCCAGCAGCTTTACTAGCGCAGATACGCAGTATTTT
TRBD1,TRBJ1-6,TRBV9,-,CASSVGGTGSVSPLHF,TGTGCCAGCAGCGTAGGAGGGACAGGGTCCGTTTCACCCCTCCACTTT
TRBD2,TRBJ2-2,TRBV9,once,CASSVTSGRTNTGELFF,TGTGCCAGCAGCGTGACTAGCGGGAGAACGAACACCGGGGAGCTGTTTTTT
TRBD2,TRBJ2-3,TRBV7-6,-,CASSTGLAGATDTQYF,TGTGCCAGCAGCACCGGACTAGCGGGGGCCACAGATACGCAGTATTTT
TRBD2,TRBJ2-1,TRBV5-5,-,CASSQTLGLAGLNSYNEQFF,TGTGCCAGCAGCCAGACGTTGGGACTAGCGGGATTGAACTCCTACAATGAGCAGTTCTTC
-,TRBJ2-7,TRBV27,-,CASSLSRGASTYEQYF,TGTGCCAGCAGTTTATCCCGGGGGGCCAGTACCTACGAGCAGTACTTC
-,TRBJ2-7,TRBV2,once,CASSRVPDYEQYF,TGTGCCAGCAGCCGGGTCCCAGACTACGAGCAGTACTTC
-,TRBJ2-1,TRBV7-8,-,CASSLGEGAVSYNEQFF,TGTGCCAGCAGCTTAGGGGAAGGGGCTGTCTCCTACAATGAGCAGTTCTTC
-,TRBJ2-2,TRBV10-3,-,CATTLADNTGELFF,TGTGCCACGACACTAGCCGACAACACCGGGGAGCTGTTTTTT
-,TRBJ2-7,TRBV27,-,CASSQGFAYEQYF,TGTGCCAGCAGTCAGGGGTTTGCTTACGAGCAGTACTTC
TRBD1,TRBJ2-2,TRBV7-3,-,CASSSGQGNTGELFF,TGTGCCAGCAGCTCCGGACAGGGGAACACCGGGGAGCTGTTTTTT
TRBD2,TRBJ2-3,TRBV6-5,few,CASSGTSGGTDTQYF,TGTGCCAGCAGTGGGACTAGCGGGGGGACAGATACGCAGTATTTT
-,TRBJ2-3,TRBV25-1,-,CASSVRRGTYGPDTQYF,TGTGCCAGCAGTGTCCGAAGGGGGACCTATGGGCCAGATACGCAGTATTTT
TRBD1,TRBJ1-3,TRBV4-2,-,CASSQVSGGAGNTIYF,TGTGCCAGCAGCCAAGTTTCAGGGGGCGCAGGAAACACCATATATTTT
TRBD1,TRBJ1-4,TRBV7-8,-,CASSKDRGGSNEKLFF,TGTGCCAGCAGCAAGGACAGGGGAGGGTCAAATGAAAAACTGTTTTTT
-,TRBJ2-1,TRBV12-5,-,CASGEGNSYNEQFF,TGTGCTAGTGGGGAGGGGAACTCCTACAATGAGCAGTTCTTC
-,TRBJ2-7,TRBV6-5,once,CASSSAYEQYF,TGTGCCAGCAGTTCTGCCTACGAGCAGTACTTC